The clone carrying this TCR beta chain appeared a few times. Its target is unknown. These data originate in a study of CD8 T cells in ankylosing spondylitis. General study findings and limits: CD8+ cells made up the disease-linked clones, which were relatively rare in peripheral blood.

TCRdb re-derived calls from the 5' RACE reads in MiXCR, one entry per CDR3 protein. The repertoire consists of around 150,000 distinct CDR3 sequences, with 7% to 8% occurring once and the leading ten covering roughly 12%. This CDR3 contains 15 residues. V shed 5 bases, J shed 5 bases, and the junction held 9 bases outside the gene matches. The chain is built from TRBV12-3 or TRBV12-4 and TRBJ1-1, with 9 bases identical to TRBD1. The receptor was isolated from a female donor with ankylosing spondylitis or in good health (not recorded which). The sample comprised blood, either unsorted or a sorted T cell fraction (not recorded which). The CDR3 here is CASSAGTGRWTEAFF. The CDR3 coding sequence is TGTGCCAGCAGTGCGGGGACAGGGCGATGGACTGAAGCTTTCTTT.